Following are 29 T cell receptor beta chains from one sample sequenced in a study of early stage breast cancer tumors. Clones were read by immunoSEQ multiplex PCR, and TCRdb kept only the in-frame ones, dropping some. The repertoire holds 8,500 to 10,000 clones, with about two thirds as singletons. The sample consisted of normal breast tissue next to the tumor. The source is a person between 55 and 69 years old with breast cancer.

The rearrangement uses TRBV7-8 and TRBJ1-5; weak D call: TRBD1 (6 bases). Germline values: CDR1 SGHVS, CDR2 FQNEAQ. Between the trimmed V and J ends, which lost 2 bases and 5 bases, there was a span of 10 bases. This CDR3 is built from 14 residues. The CDR3 protein is CASSLIQGDQPQHF. As DNA, the CDR3 is TGTGCCAGCAGCTTAATACAGGGCGATCAGCCCCAGCATTTT.

The J gene is TRBJ2-5, the V gene TRBV5-6, with TRBD1 identical over 7 bases. The CDR3 extends over 16 amino acids. The ends lost 0 bases at V and 4 bases at J; junction bases unmatched: 9. Germline-derived CDR1 and CDR2 are SGHDT and YYEEEE. In nucleotides, the CDR3 is TGTGCCAGCAGCTTGGCCGGGACAGAAGGAATAGAGACCCAGTACTTC. Its protein is CASSLAGTEGIETQYF.

The chain recombines TRBV2 with TRBJ1-2, with D possibly matching TRBD1 (6 bases). V was shortened by 5 bases and J by 6 bases, with 16 bases between the two germline ends. In germline, CDR1 is SNHLY, CDR2 FYNNEI. The CDR3 length is 14 residues. This chain's CDR3 is CASSLIARGDGYTF. DNA for the CDR3: TGTGCCAGCAGTCTAATCGCCAGGGGCGATGGCTACACCTTC.

The V and J genes are TRBV9 and TRBJ1-3; TRBD1 is a possible D gene (5 bases). V lost 0 bases, J lost 4 bases, and 11 bases lay in between. There are 15 residues in the CDR3. Looked up from germline, CDR1 is SGDLS and CDR2 is YYNGEE. CDR3 loop: CASSVEAGPGNTIYF. In DNA form, the CDR3 reads TGTGCCAGCAGCGTAGAGGCAGGGCCGGGAAACACCATATATTTT.

By proportion, this clone is medium-sized (0.01 to 0.1%). The rearrangement links TRBV19 to TRBJ2-3, with a possible D match to TRBD1 (5 bases). Looked up from germline, CDR1 is LNHDA and CDR2 is SQIVND (reference sequence). The V end was cut by 8 bases, the J end by 3 bases, with 18 bases between. The CDR3 is made up of 15 amino acids. DNA for the CDR3: TGTGCCAGTGCTTATAGGGGCGTTGGGACAGATACGCAGTATTTT. Amino acids: CASAYRGVGTDTQYF.

This chain links TRBV11-1 with TRBJ2-2; 7 bases fit TRBD2. This CDR3 contains 16 residues. Germline loops: CDR1 SGHAT, CDR2 FQDESV (reference sequence). V was clipped by 3 bases and J by 4 bases; unmatched bases: 8. CDR3 loop: CASSFLTGGSTGELFF. CDR3 in DNA: TGTGCCAGCAGCTTCCTGACGGGAGGTAGCACCGGGGAGCTGTTTTTT.

The V call is TRBV9, the J call TRBJ1-1; unclear D gene. The CDR3 spans 13 residues. V gave up 2 bases and J gave up 3 bases, with 8 bases separating them. Germline CDR1 and CDR2: SGDLS and YYNGEE. The CDR3 nucleotides are TGTGCCAGCAGCGTCTGGGAGTACACTGAAGCTTTCTTT. It is translated as CASSVWEYTEAFF.

The CDR3 here is CAWSVFRAGGLEQYF. CDR3 DNA sequence: TGTGCCTGGAGTGTATTTCGGGCAGGGGGCCTCGAGCAGTACTTC. The chain has TRBV30 and TRBJ2-7, with 8 nucleotides matching TRBD1. J lost 6 bases, V lost 0 bases, and 10 bases had no gene match. Germline V gene data show CDR1 as GTSNPN and CDR2 as SVGIG (reference sequence). The CDR3 is 15 amino acids.

The chain couples TRBV18 to TRBJ1-1, with D unclear. Per the germline V gene, CDR1 is KGHSH and CDR2 is LQKENI. This CDR3 has 13 residues. Trimming cost V 4 bases and J 6 bases, with 12 bases left between them. CDR3 residues: CASSLYERSEAFF. The CDR3 nucleotides are TGTGCCAGCTCACTTTATGAGCGGTCTGAAGCTTTCTTT.

This clone turned up a few times. The chain employs TRBV27 and TRBJ1-5, with TRBD1 matching 12 bases. This CDR3 has 16 amino acids. Trimming took 5 bases from V and 4 from J; bases not matched to a gene: 6. CDR1 and CDR2 from the germline V gene are MNHEY and SMNVEV (reference sequence). CDR3 in DNA: TGTGCCAGCAGTCAAGGGACAGGGGGCGGGAATCAGCCCCAGCATTTT. Translating gives CASSQGTGGGNQPQHF.

This sequence joins TRBV5-5 and TRBJ2-1, with 7 nucleotides matching TRBD1. CDR1 is SGHKS and CDR2 is YYEKEE in the germline V gene (reference sequence). This CDR3 has 14 amino acids. The junction had 8 bases not matched to a gene; V was cut back by 5 bases and J by 6 bases. CDR3 DNA: TGTGCCAGCAGACGCGGACAGGTGGGCAATGAGCAGTTCTTC. Amino acid sequence: CASRRGQVGNEQFF.

The CDR3 DNA follows: TGTGCCAGCAGCGTAGCTACCCTCGGACGGGGAAACTATGGCTACACCTTC. Translated, it gives CASSVATLGRGNYGYTF. The chain recombines TRBV9 with TRBJ1-2; D call uncertain. V lost 0 bases and J 2 bases, leaving 17 bases between the germline ends. Germline V CDR1 and CDR2: SGDLS, YYNGEE. CDR3 length: 17 amino acids.

The chain uses TRBV5-1 and TRBJ2-3, with TRBD2 matching 7 bases. CDR1 is SGHRS, CDR2 YFSETQ, per germline. Trimming at V came to 0 bases and at J to 0 bases, leaving 4 bases not matched to a gene. The CDR3 has 16 amino acids. The CDR3 nucleotides read TGCGCCAGCAGCTTGGGGTCTAGCGGAAGCACAGATACGCAGTATTTT. Its protein is CASSLGSSGSTDTQYF.

In this sample, this clone turned up a few times. In DNA form, the CDR3 reads TGTGCCAGCAGTCGCCAACTGAGCTCCTACAATGAGCAGTTCTTC. Translated: CASSRQLSSYNEQFF. The chain uses TRBV6-5 and TRBJ2-1; the D is unclear. Germline V gene lookup returns CDR1 MNHEY and CDR2 SVGAGI. The CDR3 has 15 amino acids. V lost 5 bases, J lost 0 bases, and 11 bases lay in between.

The V call is TRBV5-1, the J call TRBJ2-3; D gene unclear. V was pared by 0 bases and J by 3 bases, with 5 bases between. Per germline, CDR1 SGHRS and CDR2 YFSETQ. The CDR3 is 13 residues long. The CDR3 DNA sequence: TGCGCCAGCAGCTTGGTCGTTACAGATACGCAGTATTTT. Protein product: CASSLVVTDTQYF.

This clone was seen once. V and J are TRBV5-6 and TRBJ2-3; D is undetermined. The length of the CDR3 is 14 residues. V was pared by 1 base and J by 1 base, with 7 bases between. Germline V gene sequence: CDR1 SGHDT, CDR2 YYEEEE. CDR3 nucleotide sequence: TGTGCCAGCAGCTTGCAACGCGGCACAGATACGCAGTATTTT. Its protein is CASSLQRGTDTQYF.

The gene calls are TRBV7-9 and TRBJ2-1; 7 bases are a match to TRBD1. Germline values: CDR1 SEHNR, CDR2 FQNEAQ (reference sequence). The CDR3 runs to 13 residues. Trimming at V came to 4 bases and at J to 7 bases, leaving 4 bases not matched to a gene. Here the CDR3 DNA reads TGTGCCAGCAGCTATGGGACAGCGAATGAGCAGTTCTTC. Translating gives CASSYGTANEQFF.

This clone was counted only a few times. The chain has TRBV5-4 and TRBJ2-1; TRBD2 might be the D (6 bases). The CDR3 is 15 residues long. Germline V gene sequence: CDR1 SGHNT, CDR2 YYREEE (reference sequence). The V end lost 0 bases, the J end lost 3 bases, and 10 bases lay between the germline ends. CDR3 sequence (DNA): TGTGCCAGCAGCTTGGGGCAGGGAGGCTACAATGAGCAGTTCTTC. Amino acids: CASSLGQGGYNEQFF.

This clone was seen only a few times. The gene calls are TRBV7-2 and TRBJ1-2; D gene ambiguous. In germline, CDR1 is SGHTA, CDR2 FQGNSA. V dropped 5 bases and J dropped 8 bases, with 9 bases sitting between them. This CDR3 spans 11 amino acids. The CDR3 DNA is TGTGCCAGCAGCCTTATGAGAGGCTACACCTTC. It specifies CASSLMRGYTF.

This sequence joins TRBV14 and TRBJ2-1; D ambiguous. The CDR3 length is 12 residues. Trimming removed 0 bases from V and 12 bases from J, with 9 bases in between. Germline V gives CDR1 SGHDN, CDR2 FVKESK. The CDR3 is CASSQESLAQFF. CDR3 coding DNA: TGTGCCAGCAGCCAAGAGTCTTTAGCGCAGTTCTTC.

The chain carries TRBV4-2 and TRBJ2-3; possibly TRBD1 for D (6 bases). Germline V CDR1 and CDR2: LGHNA, YNFKEQ. The CDR3 spans 14 residues. Between the trimmed V and J ends, which lost 9 bases and 8 bases, there was a span of 21 bases. The CDR3 loop is CASSEGDGFGTQYF. CDR3 DNA sequence: TGTGCCAGTTCTGAGGGGGACGGGTTCGGTACGCAGTATTTT.

The genes are TRBV19 and TRBJ2-7; 7 nucleotides line up with TRBD1. Germline lookup yields CDR1 LNHDA and CDR2 SQIVND (reference sequence). The CDR3 extends over 13 amino acids. Trimming took 11 bases from V and 2 from J; bases not matched to a gene: 9. CDR3 region: CAVGPGGPYEQYF. The CDR3 nucleotides read TGTGCCGTCGGGCCAGGGGGACCCTACGAGCAGTACTTC.

J is TRBJ1-4 and V is TRBV21-1; the DNA was not compared with TRBD1, the D call given in the table. TRBV21-1 is a known pseudogene. CDR3 length: 19 amino acids. The CDR3 sequence is CASSTPNGQGGALNEKLFF. The CDR3 DNA sequence: TGTGCCAGCAGCACTCCTAACGGACAGGGAGGGGCCCTAAATGAAAAACTGTTTTTT.

The V gene is TRBV27, the J gene TRBJ2-1, with D possibly TRBD1 on 6 matching bases. Germline-derived CDR1 and CDR2 are MNHEY and SMNVEV (reference sequence). Trimming removed 6 bases at V and 6 bases at J, with 21 bases between. This CDR3 contains 16 residues. The CDR3 protein is CASRNRVSLLGNEQFF. DNA for the CDR3: TGTGCCAGCAGAAACAGGGTTTCCCTTCTAGGCAATGAGCAGTTCTTC.

This clone was detected a few times. V and J are TRBV14 and TRBJ2-1, with unresolved D. The CDR3 spans 14 residues. Trimming took 0 bases from V and 0 from J, leaving 3 bases between them. Germline assignment: CDR1 SGHDN and CDR2 FVKESK. CDR3 region: CASSQDSSYNEQFF. The CDR3 DNA follows: TGTGCCAGCAGCCAAGACAGCTCCTACAATGAGCAGTTCTTC.

The chain recombines TRBV5-6 with TRBJ2-7; the D is unclear. Germline assignment: CDR1 SGHDT and CDR2 YYEEEE. The CDR3 contains 17 residues. Deletions cut 2 bases from V and 3 bases from J, with 21 bases between. The CDR3 reads CASSFVADKTTDYEQYF. The CDR3 coding sequence is TGTGCCAGCAGCTTCGTCGCCGATAAAACCACAGACTACGAGCAGTACTTC.

The chain couples TRBV7-9 to TRBJ1-5; weak D call: TRBD1 (5 bases). The CDR3 totals 14 residues. Germline V CDR1 and CDR2: SEHNR, FQNEAQ (reference sequence). V was cut by 4 bases and J by 4 bases, with 11 bases left in between. CDR3 in amino acids: CASSSSAGNQPQHF. As DNA, the CDR3 is TGTGCCAGCAGCTCTAGCGCAGGGAATCAGCCCCAGCATTTT. The full variable domain, rest sourced from reference TRBV7-9 and TRBJ1-5, is DTGVSQNPRHKITKRGQNVTFRCDPISEHNRLYWYRQTLGQGPEFLTYFQNEAQLEKSRLLSDRFSAERPKGSFSTLEIQRTEQGDSAMYLCASSSSAGNQPQHFGDGTRLSIL.

The V gene is TRBV12-2, the J gene TRBJ2-1; the D call of TRBD1 is as the table states it, not checked on the DNA. TRBV12-2 is classified as a pseudogene. The CDR3 contains 18 residues. CDR3 protein: CASRLVHQTGGARNEQFF. The CDR3, as DNA: TGTGCAAGTCGCTTAGTGCACCAGACAGGGGGCGCGCGGAATGAGCAGTTCTTC.

The rearrangement uses TRBV28 and TRBJ2-4; D may be TRBD2 (6 bases). Trimming stripped 8 bases from V and 0 bases from J, with 14 bases between. Germline V gene data show CDR1 as MDHEN and CDR2 as SYDVKM. The CDR3 length is 15 residues. CDR3 residues: CASGSGGVAKNIQYF. CDR3 bases: TGTGCCAGCGGGTCGGGCGGGGTAGCCAAAAACATTCAGTACTTC.